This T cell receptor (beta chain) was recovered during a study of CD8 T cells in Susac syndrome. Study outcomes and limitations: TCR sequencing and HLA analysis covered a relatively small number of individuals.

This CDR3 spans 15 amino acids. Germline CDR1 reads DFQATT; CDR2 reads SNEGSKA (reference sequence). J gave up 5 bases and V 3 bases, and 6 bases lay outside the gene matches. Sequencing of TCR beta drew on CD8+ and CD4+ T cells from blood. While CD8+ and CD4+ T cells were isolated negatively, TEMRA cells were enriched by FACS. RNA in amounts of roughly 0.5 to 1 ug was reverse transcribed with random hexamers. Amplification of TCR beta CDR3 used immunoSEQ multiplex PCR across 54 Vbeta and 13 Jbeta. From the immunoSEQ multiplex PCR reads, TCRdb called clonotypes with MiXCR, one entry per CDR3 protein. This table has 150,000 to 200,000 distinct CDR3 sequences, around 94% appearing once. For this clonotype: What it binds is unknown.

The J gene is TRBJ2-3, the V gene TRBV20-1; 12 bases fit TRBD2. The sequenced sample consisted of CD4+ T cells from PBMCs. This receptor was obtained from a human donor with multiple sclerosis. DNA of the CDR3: TGCAGTGCTAGCCCGACTAGCGGGAGTGGAGATACGCAGTATTTT. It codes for CSASPTSGSGDTQYF.